These 32 T cell receptor beta chains came from one sample sequenced in a study of T cells in localized non-small cell lung cancer. This table comes from immunoSEQ multiplex PCR, and its TCRdb copy is limited to in-frame clones, with some not included. The repertoire holds over 40,000 clones, with 85% to 90% as singletons. Specimen: peripheral blood, collected before any cancer treatment. The receptors originated from a female donor of 60 years or more with stage I squamous cell lung carcinoma.

This rearrangement joins TRBV29-1 to TRBJ2-3; D remains ambiguous. There are 14 residues in the CDR3. Germline V gives CDR1 SQVTM, CDR2 ANQGSEA. Trimming pared 7 bases from V and 2 bases from J, leaving 16 bases between. Written as DNA, the CDR3 is TGCAGCGCCCCGACCGTCGAAGCCACAGATACGCAGTATTTT. It yields the protein CSAPTVEATDTQYF.

The gene calls are TRBV19 and TRBJ1-2; D possibly corresponds to TRBD1 (6 bases). CDR1 LNHDA and CDR2 SQIVND come from the germline V gene (reference sequence). CDR3 length: 17 amino acids. V lost 1 base and J lost 6, with 21 bases in between. The CDR3 spells CASSIGGTAGVHHGYTF. The CDR3 coding sequence is TGTGCCAGTAGTATAGGCGGCACGGCAGGGGTTCACCATGGCTACACCTTC.

The chain joins TRBV9 to TRBJ1-2; maybe TRBD1 (5 bases). Germline V gives CDR1 SGDLS, CDR2 YYNGEE. V was trimmed by 4 bases and J by 8 bases, leaving 12 bases between them. The CDR3 sequence is 12 residues long. The DNA for the CDR3 is TGTGCCAGCAGCACAGAAGGGGTCGGCTACACCTTC. Its protein product is CASSTEGVGYTF.

The chain employs TRBV7-2 and TRBJ2-1, with D maybe TRBD1 (7 bases). V lost 2 bases, J lost 9 bases, and 17 bases lay in between. Germline V gene data show CDR1 as SGHTA and CDR2 as FQGNSA. This CDR3 spans 15 amino acids. The CDR3 here is CASSLRGTAGGEQFF. The CDR3 nucleotides read TGTGCCAGCAGCTTAAGAGGGACAGCGGGCGGTGAGCAGTTCTTC.

This clone has just a few counts. This chain uses TRBV4-3 with TRBJ2-3; TRBD2 is a possible D gene (5 bases). This CDR3 contains 15 residues. The germline V gene has CDR1 LGHNA and CDR2 YSLEER. V lost 0 bases and J lost 1, with 8 bases in between. DNA for the CDR3: TGCGCCAGCAGCCAAGATGGGAGCGGCACAGATACGCAGTATTTT. The encoded protein is CASSQDGSGTDTQYF.

J is TRBJ2-2 and V is TRBV5-1; 8 bases fit TRBD2. The ends lost 6 bases at V and 5 bases at J; junction bases unmatched: 6. This CDR3 comprises 14 residues. Germline CDR1 SGHRS, CDR2 YFSETQ. CDR3 loop: CASNREGGTGELFF. The CDR3 nucleotides read TGCGCCAGCAACCGGGAGGGAGGTACCGGGGAGCTGTTTTTT.

This chain joins TRBV18 and TRBJ1-2, with TRBD1 matching over 10 bases. The CDR3 is 16 amino acids. After removal of 3 bases from V and 8 bases from J, the junction contained 12 bases not matched to a gene. Looked up from germline, CDR1 is KGHSH and CDR2 is LQKENI. Here the CDR3 DNA reads TGTGCCAGCTCACCCGACAGGGGGCGCTCGGATAAGGGCTACACCTTC. This codes for CASSPDRGRSDKGYTF.

This clone was found once. V usage is TRBV6-4 and J usage is TRBJ2-3, with TRBD2 identical over 12 bases. With V trimmed by 4 bases and J by 4 bases, 15 bases remained unmatched. The CDR3 spans 19 residues. The germline CDR1 and CDR2 sequences are MRHNA and SNTAGT. This CDR3 is CASSAGTSGPGGPSDTQYF. In DNA form, the CDR3 reads TGTGCCAGCAGTGCCGGGACTAGCGGGCCCGGAGGGCCCTCAGATACGCAGTATTTT.

This sequence joins TRBV5-4 and TRBJ2-1; 8 bases agree with TRBD2. J lost 8 bases, V lost 1 base, and 2 bases had no gene match. This CDR3 spans 13 amino acids. Germline V lookup: CDR1 SGHNT, CDR2 YYREEE (reference sequence). The CDR3 sequence is CASSLTTSDEQFF. The CDR3 DNA follows: TGTGCCAGCAGCTTGACGACTAGCGATGAGCAGTTCTTC.

On this clone itself: A junction boundary mismatches the germline segment, possibly from a read error. At the DNA level, this CDR3 is encoded by other sequences in the same sample as well. The chain carries TRBV4-3 and TRBJ2-7; D gene uncertain. Looked up from germline, CDR1 is LGHNA and CDR2 is YSLEER. CDR3 length: 14 amino acids. The CDR3 sequence: CASSRGRDSYEQYF. The CDR3 bases are TGCGCCAGTAGCCGCGGTCGTGACTCCTACGAGCAGTACTTC.

V is TRBV5-4 and J is TRBJ2-7; TRBD2 matches at 8 bases. The germline V gene has CDR1 SGHNT and CDR2 YYREEE (reference sequence). V was pared by 4 bases and J by 5 bases, with 11 bases of the junction left unmatched. The CDR3 covers 15 residues. CDR3 residues: CASSTSIGTSHEQYF. The CDR3 DNA reads as TGTGCCAGCAGCACCTCTATAGGGACTAGTCACGAGCAGTACTTC.

This sequence joins TRBV13 and TRBJ1-4; D unresolved. V shed 4 bases and J shed 8 bases, with 11 bases lying between them. The germline gives CDR1 PRHDT, CDR2 FYEKMQ (reference sequence). This CDR3 is built from 13 residues. The CDR3 spells CASSSDRTEKLFF. The CDR3 nucleotides read TGTGCCAGCAGCTCGGACCGTACCGAAAAACTGTTTTTT.

The gene calls are TRBV7-9 and TRBJ1-3; TRBD1 aligns across 7 bases. CDR3 length: 15 residues. V dropped 5 bases and J dropped 1; count of bases not matched to a gene: 5. Germline CDR1 is SEHNR and CDR2 is FQNEAQ (reference sequence). CDR3 in amino acids: CASSPGGLSGNTIYF. The DNA of the CDR3 is TGTGCCAGCAGCCCAGGGGGACTATCTGGAAACACCATATATTTT. The full variable domain, its missing parts supplied by reference TRBV7-9 and TRBJ1-3, is DTGVSQNPRHKITKRGQNVTFRCDPISEHNRLYWYRQTLGQGPEFLTYFQNEAQLEKSRLLSDRFSAERPKGSFSTLEIQRTEQGDSAMYLCASSPGGLSGNTIYFGEGSWLTVV.

V is TRBV11-2 and J is TRBJ2-1, with 8 bases lining up with TRBD2. V shed 3 bases, J shed 7 bases, and the junction held 8 bases outside the gene matches. The CDR3 length is 15 residues. Germline CDR1 and CDR2: SGHAT and FQNNGV. CDR3 sequence reads: CASSFLGTSNNEQFF. Written as DNA, the CDR3 is TGTGCCAGCAGCTTCCTCGGGACTAGTAATAATGAGCAGTTCTTC.

The rearrangement joins TRBV7-2 to TRBJ1-1; a possible D gene is TRBD1 (5 bases). Germline V gene lookup returns CDR1 SGHTA and CDR2 FQGNSA. The V gene lost 4 bases and the J gene lost 4 bases, with 10 bases spanning the gap. The CDR3 length is 13 residues. The CDR3 sequence: CASSSSRATEAFF. The CDR3 DNA reads TGTGCCAGCAGCTCTAGCAGGGCCACTGAAGCTTTCTTT. The full variable domain, in which reference TRBV7-2 and TRBJ1-1 provide the parts outside the CDR3, is GAGVSQSPSNKVTEKGKDVELRCDPISGHTALYWYRQSLGQGLEFLIYFQGNSAPDKSGLPSDRFSAERTGGSVSTLTIQRTQQEDSAVYLCASSSSRATEAFFGQGTRLTVV.

This clone was seen more than once but under ten times. This rearrangement joins TRBV9 to TRBJ1-2; 10 bases map to TRBD1. The ends lost 2 bases at V and 1 base at J; junction bases unmatched: 2. CDR1 is SGDLS and CDR2 is YYNGEE in the germline V gene. There are 15 residues in the CDR3. This CDR3 is CASSVGQGDNYGYTF. The CDR3 DNA is TGTGCCAGCAGCGTTGGACAGGGGGATAACTATGGCTACACCTTC.

The chain's CDR3 is CASSRTGSETQYF. CDR3 sequence (DNA): TGTGCCAGCAGCCGAACAGGTTCTGAGACCCAGTACTTC. The chain employs TRBV9 and TRBJ2-5, with D tentatively TRBD1 (5 bases). The V gene's germline CDR1 is SGDLS and CDR2 YYNGEE. The CDR3 runs 13 residues. V lost 4 bases to trimming and J lost 5 bases, with 12 bases between them.

This chain joins TRBV27 and TRBJ2-2, with D possibly TRBD1 on 6 matching bases. Germline V gives CDR1 MNHEY, CDR2 SMNVEV (reference sequence). This CDR3 spans 16 amino acids. Between the trimmed V and J ends, which lost 5 bases and 3 bases, there was a span of 16 bases. CDR3 region: CASSTPGQLYTGELFF. For the CDR3, the DNA is TGTGCCAGCAGTACACCAGGACAGTTATACACCGGGGAGCTGTTTTTT.

This clone appeared a few times. The genes are TRBV4-3 and TRBJ2-7; tentative D call: TRBD2 (7 bases). Germline V lookup: CDR1 LGHNA, CDR2 YSLEER. V was cut by 1 base and J by 2 bases, with 12 bases left in between. The CDR3 totals 15 residues. CDR3 in amino acids: CASSQGGGGAYEQYF. DNA for the CDR3: TGCGCCAGCAGCCAAGGGGGGGGCGGGGCCTACGAGCAGTACTTC.

The chain employs TRBV14 and TRBJ2-3; 7 positions match TRBD2. Trimming cost V 1 base and J 5 bases; bases outside gene matches: 6. This CDR3 contains 15 residues. Germline V gene data show CDR1 as SGHDN and CDR2 as FVKESK. DNA of the CDR3: TGTGCCAGCAGCCAAGTCCGCGGGAGAGTAGATACGCAGTATTTT. Protein product: CASSQVRGRVDTQYF.

The rearrangement joins TRBV7-9 to TRBJ2-7, with TRBD1 matching over 7 bases. Germline loops: CDR1 SEHNR, CDR2 FQNEAQ (reference sequence). The trim removed 0 bases at V and 4 bases at J, leaving 9 bases unmatched. This CDR3 is 16 amino acids long. The CDR3 DNA is TGTGCCAGCAGCTTAGCTTCTTCCCCAGGGGGTTACGAGCAGTACTTC. Translation gives CASSLASSPGGYEQYF.

The rearrangement links TRBV6-1 to TRBJ2-7, with D perhaps matching TRBD1 or TRBD2 (6 bases each). This CDR3 is 15 amino acids long. Trimming removed 8 bases from V and 2 bases from J, with 19 bases in between. CDR1 MNHNS and CDR2 SASEGT come from the germline V gene. The CDR3 sequence: CASPLGGSRPYEQYF. In nucleotides, the CDR3 is TGTGCCAGCCCCCTCGGGGGCAGCCGCCCCTACGAGCAGTACTTC.

The rearrangement links TRBV7-2 to TRBJ2-2, with D possibly matching TRBD2 (5 bases). Between the trimmed V and J ends, which lost 1 base and 7 bases, there was a span of 10 bases. CDR1 is SGHTA, CDR2 FQGNSA, per germline. The CDR3 totals 14 residues. CDR3: CASSLDGVVGELFF. DNA of the CDR3: TGTGCCAGCAGCTTAGACGGGGTCGTCGGGGAGCTGTTTTTT.

This clone was observed a few times. J is TRBJ2-1 and V is TRBV7-7, with D maybe TRBD2 (5 bases). This CDR3 contains 15 residues. Germline-derived CDR1 and CDR2 are SSHAT and FNYEAQ (reference sequence). The V end lost 1 base, the J end lost 5 bases, and 12 bases lay between the germline ends. DNA for the CDR3: TGTGCCAGCAGCTTAGACGGGATGAGCCACAATGAGCAGTTCTTC. Encoded protein: CASSLDGMSHNEQFF.

V usage is TRBV2 and J usage is TRBJ2-7, with D possibly TRBD2 on 6 matching bases. Per the germline V gene, CDR1 is SNHLY and CDR2 is FYNNEI. Trimming removed 4 bases at V and 5 bases at J, with 15 bases between. CDR3 length equals 14 residues. The CDR3 nucleotides are TGTGCCAGCAGTGTGGGCGGCGGGAATAACGAGCAGTACTTC. It translates to CASSVGGGNNEQYF.

The chain couples TRBV6-6 to TRBJ1-2, with D possibly matching TRBD1 (5 bases). V was cut by 2 bases and J by 6 bases, with 13 bases left in between. The germline V gene has CDR1 MNHNY and CDR2 SVGAGI (reference sequence). This CDR3 has 14 residues. The DNA of the CDR3 is TGTGCCAGCAGTTACAGCGGTGGGGGAAATGGCTACACCTTC. This codes for CASSYSGGGNGYTF.

This clone was seen a few times. The genes are TRBV6-1 and TRBJ2-3; 10 nucleotides align to TRBD2. Germline trimming cut 7 bases from V and 0 bases from J; bases unmatched to any gene: 4. Per germline, CDR1 MNHNS and CDR2 SASEGT. The CDR3 length is 15 residues. This CDR3 is CASKASGSSTDTQYF. CDR3 bases: TGTGCCAGCAAAGCTAGCGGGAGCAGCACAGATACGCAGTATTTT.

The CDR3 protein is CASSSSGRLHTGELFF. The CDR3 DNA reads as TGTGCCAGCAGTTCTAGCGGGAGGTTACACACCGGGGAGCTGTTTTTT. This chain links TRBV6-5 with TRBJ2-2; 11 bases line up with TRBD2. V was pared by 4 bases and J by 3 bases, with 4 bases of the junction left unmatched. CDR1 is MNHEY and CDR2 is SVGAGI in the germline V gene. The CDR3 runs 16 residues.

The chain couples TRBV5-6 to TRBJ1-2, with 7 bases lining up with TRBD1. This CDR3 spans 17 amino acids. The V gene end was trimmed by 2 bases and the J gene end by 3 bases; junction bases not matched to a gene: 13. CDR1 SGHDT and CDR2 YYEEEE come from the germline V gene. The CDR3 DNA reads TGTGCCAGCAGCTTTAGGGGCAGGGGGACCGGTGACTATGGCTACACCTTC. Residues: CASSFRGRGTGDYGYTF.

This clone was observed once. This chain joins TRBV29-1 and TRBJ2-5; 8 bases line up with TRBD2. This CDR3 is 14 amino acids long. J was trimmed by 4 bases and V by 4 bases; bases with no gene match: 8. Looked up from germline, CDR1 is SQVTM and CDR2 is ANQGSEA. CDR3 DNA sequence: TGCAGCGTTGCCCCCCCGGGAGGGGGAGAGACCCAGTACTTC. Its protein is CSVAPPGGGETQYF.

The J gene is TRBJ2-7, the V gene TRBV5-4; no firm D call. There are 13 residues in the CDR3. Trimming cost V 0 bases and J 1 base, with 5 bases left between them. In germline, CDR1 is SGHNT, CDR2 YYREEE (reference sequence). The CDR3 region has the DNA TGTGCCAGCAGCTTGGAACAGTCCTACGAGCAGTACTTC. Translation: CASSLEQSYEQYF.

The genes are TRBV11-2 and TRBJ2-1, with 7 bases matching TRBD2. V gave up 1 base and J gave up 6 bases; unmatched junction bases: 6. Germline V gives CDR1 SGHAT, CDR2 FQNNGV. The CDR3 has 15 amino acids. CDR3 residues: CASSLGSGLINEQFF. Written as DNA, the CDR3 is TGTGCCAGCAGCTTAGGTAGCGGGCTAATCAATGAGCAGTTCTTC. Together with reference TRBV11-2 and TRBJ2-1, the CDR3 gives the full variable domain: EAGVAQSPRYKIIEKRQSVAFWCNPISGHATLYWYQQILGQGPKLLIQFQNNGVVDDSQLPKDRFSAERLKGVDSTLKIQPAKLEDSAVYLCASSLGSGLINEQFFGPGTRLTVL.